One and the same sample provided the 8 T cell receptor beta chains below, sequenced in a study of cytomegalovirus exposure and HLA in healthy donors. Use of 60 Vbeta and 13 Jbeta primers characterized the PCR. The repertoire was sequenced with immunoSEQ multiplex PCR; TCRdb's copy has only in-frame clones and lacks some. The sample shows 150,000 to 200,000 clones, around 76% of them seen only once. Sequenced material: PBMCs. These receptors originate from a middle-aged woman in good health and CMV-seronegative.

The chain links TRBV28 to TRBJ1-1; TRBD1 is a possible D gene (6 bases). Germline CDR1 is MDHEN and CDR2 is SYDVKM. This CDR3 spans 18 amino acids. The V and J ends lost 4 bases and 7 bases respectively, with 28 bases between them. In DNA, the CDR3 is TGTGCCAGCAGTTCCCCCGGCGGGGGCGCGGAATTACCTAATGAAGCTTTCTTT. Translating gives CASSSPGGGAELPNEAFF.

This chain connects TRBV9 to TRBJ1-1; D is uncertain. V was clipped by 2 bases and J by 0 bases, with 11 bases between them. Germline lookup yields CDR1 SGDLS and CDR2 YYNGEE. The CDR3 extends over 15 amino acids. CDR3 sequence (DNA): TGTGCCAGCAGCGTCGGCGGCATAATGAACACTGAAGCTTTCTTT. Residues: CASSVGGIMNTEAFF.

This clone turned up a few times. The rearrangement links TRBV29-1 to TRBJ1-3; D remains ambiguous. The CDR3 runs 14 residues. Germline loops: CDR1 SQVTM, CDR2 ANQGSEA. V dropped 0 bases and J dropped 0 bases, with 6 bases sitting between them. CDR3 in DNA: TGCAGCGTTGAAGAAGAGAACTCTGGAAACACCATATATTTT. It encodes CSVEEENSGNTIYF.

J is TRBJ2-7 and V is TRBV28; D possibly corresponds to TRBD1 (5 bases). The CDR3 contains 15 residues. Germline CDR1 and CDR2: MDHEN and SYDVKM. V was cut by 6 bases and J by 3 bases, with 18 bases left in between. The CDR3 reads CASSRFLTENYEQYF. The CDR3, as DNA: TGTGCCAGCAGCCGTTTCTTGACAGAGAACTACGAGCAGTACTTC. Variable domain in full (rest from reference TRBV28 and TRBJ2-7): DVKVTQSSRYLVKRTGEKVFLECVQDMDHENMFWYRQDPGLGLRLIYFSYDVKMKEKGDIPEGYSVSREKKERFSLILESASTNQTSMYLCASSRFLTENYEQYFGPGTRLTVT.

This sequence joins TRBV13 and TRBJ1-3; D not resolved. Germline values: CDR1 PRHDT, CDR2 FYEKMQ (reference sequence). Trimming removed 3 bases at V and 4 bases at J, with 7 bases between. This CDR3 has 13 amino acids. CDR3 amino acids: CASSFSNGNTIYF. The CDR3 region has the DNA TGTGCCAGCAGCTTTAGCAACGGAAACACCATATATTTT.

This chain connects TRBV30 to TRBJ1-1; D remains ambiguous. Looked up from germline, CDR1 is GTSNPN and CDR2 is SVGIG (reference sequence). CDR3 length equals 13 residues. Trimming removed 0 bases from V and 1 base from J, with 6 bases in between. The CDR3 loop is CAWSVSANTEAFF. In nucleotides, the CDR3 is TGTGCCTGGAGTGTAAGCGCGAACACTGAAGCTTTCTTT.

The rearrangement joins TRBV20-1 to TRBJ2-1; D uncertain. V shed 5 bases and J shed 10 bases, with 12 bases lying between them. The CDR3 is made up of 11 amino acids. CDR1 is DFQATT, CDR2 SNEGSKA, per germline (reference sequence). CDR3 amino acids: CSAQTLGEQFF. DNA of the CDR3: TGCAGTGCTCAAACGCTCGGGGAGCAGTTCTTC.

There are a few counts of this clone. The chain carries TRBV6-5 and TRBJ1-1; D is uncertain. In germline, CDR1 is MNHEY, CDR2 SVGAGI. The CDR3 spans 13 residues. The V end lost 6 bases, the J end lost 4 bases, and 12 bases lay between the germline ends. The DNA of the CDR3 is TGTGCCAGCAGCCCCCGGGTTTTCACTGAAGCTTTCTTT. This sequence encodes CASSPRVFTEAFF.